This T cell receptor (delta chain) was sequenced during a study of gamma-delta T cells after stem cell transplantation. Concerning this clone itself: This probably arose from a read error, given a far larger clone one base away. Other nucleotide sequences in the sample specify the same CDR3.

TCRdb repeated clone calling on the RT-PCR reads with CATT. The sample has around 880 delta-chain clones; roughly 19% are singletons. Per the germline V gene, CDR1 is GEAIGNYY and CDR2 is EKD. The CDR3 runs to 16 residues. The sequencing input was gamma-delta T cells. This sequence originates from a human donor. It is not recorded whose cells these are; they may come from a transplant donor. The chain is built from TRDV2 and TRDJ1; D remains ambiguous. The CDR3 DNA follows: TGCGCCTGTGACGCTTTAAATTCCCCGTACACCGATAAACTCATCTTT. It is translated as CACDALNSPYTDKLIF.